This T cell receptor beta chain appears in the sequencing data of a study of cytomegalovirus exposure and HLA in healthy donors. The PCR employed 60 Vbeta primers together with 13 Jbeta primers. TCRdb keeps only in-frame clones here, not all; method: immunoSEQ multiplex PCR. The sample holds 40,000 or so clones; around three fifths are singletons and the top ten take around 20%. V was trimmed by 7 bases and J by 0 bases, leaving 15 bases between them. The germline V gene encodes CDR1 MNHEY and CDR2 SVGAGI. The CDR3 is 15 amino acids. The origin of this receptor is a man in his fifties in good health and CMV-seropositive. The V and J genes are TRBV6-5 and TRBJ1-2, with D maybe TRBD1 (5 bases). The sequencing sample was made of PBMCs. The CDR3 reads CASKAQASANYGYTF. The CDR3 DNA sequence: TGTGCCAGCAAAGCACAGGCTTCAGCTAACTATGGCTACACCTTC.